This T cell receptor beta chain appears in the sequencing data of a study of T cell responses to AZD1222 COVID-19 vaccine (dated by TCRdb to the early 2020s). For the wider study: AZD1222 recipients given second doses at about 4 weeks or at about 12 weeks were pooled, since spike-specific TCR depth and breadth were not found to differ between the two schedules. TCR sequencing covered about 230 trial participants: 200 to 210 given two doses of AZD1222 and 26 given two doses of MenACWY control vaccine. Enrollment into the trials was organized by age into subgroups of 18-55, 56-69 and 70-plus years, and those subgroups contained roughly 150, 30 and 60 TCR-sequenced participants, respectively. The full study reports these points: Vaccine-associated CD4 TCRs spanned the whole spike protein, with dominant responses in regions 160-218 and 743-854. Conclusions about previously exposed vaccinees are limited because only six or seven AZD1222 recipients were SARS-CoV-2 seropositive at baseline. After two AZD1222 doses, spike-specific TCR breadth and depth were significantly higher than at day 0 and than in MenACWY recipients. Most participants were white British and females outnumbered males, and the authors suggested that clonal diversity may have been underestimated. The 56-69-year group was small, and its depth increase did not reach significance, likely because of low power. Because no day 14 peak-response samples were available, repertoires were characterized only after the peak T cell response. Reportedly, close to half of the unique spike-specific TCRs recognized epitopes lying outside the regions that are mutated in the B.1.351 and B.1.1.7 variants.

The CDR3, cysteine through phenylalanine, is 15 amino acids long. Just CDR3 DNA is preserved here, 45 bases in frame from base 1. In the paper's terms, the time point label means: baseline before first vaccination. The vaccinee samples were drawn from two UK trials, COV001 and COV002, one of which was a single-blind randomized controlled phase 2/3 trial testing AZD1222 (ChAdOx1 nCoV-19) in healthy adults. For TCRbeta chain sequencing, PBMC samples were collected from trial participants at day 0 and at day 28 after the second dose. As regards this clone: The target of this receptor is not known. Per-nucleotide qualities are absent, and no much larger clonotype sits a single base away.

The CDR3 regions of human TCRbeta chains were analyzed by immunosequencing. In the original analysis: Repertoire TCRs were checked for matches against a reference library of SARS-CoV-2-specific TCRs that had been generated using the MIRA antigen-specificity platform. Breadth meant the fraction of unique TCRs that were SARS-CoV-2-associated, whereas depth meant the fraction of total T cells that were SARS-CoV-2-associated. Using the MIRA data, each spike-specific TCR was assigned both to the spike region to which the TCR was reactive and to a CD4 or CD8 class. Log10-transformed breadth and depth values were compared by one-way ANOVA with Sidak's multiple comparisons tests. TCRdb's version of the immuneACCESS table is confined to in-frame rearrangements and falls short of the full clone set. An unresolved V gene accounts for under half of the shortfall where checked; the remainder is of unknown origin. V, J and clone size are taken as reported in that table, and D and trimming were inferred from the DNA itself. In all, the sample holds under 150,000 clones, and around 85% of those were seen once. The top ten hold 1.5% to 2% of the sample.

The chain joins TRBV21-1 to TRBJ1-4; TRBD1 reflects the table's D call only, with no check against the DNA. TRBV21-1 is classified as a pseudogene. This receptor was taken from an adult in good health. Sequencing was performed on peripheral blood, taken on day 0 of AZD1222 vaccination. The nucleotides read TGTGCCAGCAGCGGCCAGGGCTCAACTAATGAAAAACTGTTTTTT. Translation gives CASSGQGSTNEKLFF.